The 6 T cell receptor beta chains below were found in one sample sequenced in a study of T cell responses to AZD1222 COVID-19 vaccine. TCRdb's table, derived via immunoSEQ multiplex PCR, lists solely in-frame clones and lacks some. Among over 150,000 clones listed, roughly 92% were seen once. This sample comprised peripheral blood, obtained on day 0 of AZD1222 vaccination. These receptors all stem from an adult in good health.

This sequence joins TRBV7-2 and TRBJ2-3; 8 bases line up with TRBD2. Germline V gives CDR1 SGHTA, CDR2 FQGNSA. This CDR3 contains 18 residues. With V trimmed by 2 bases and J by 0 bases, 10 bases remained unmatched. The CDR3 coding sequence is TGTGCCAGCAGCTTATTGGGGACTAGGATACGGAGCACAGATACGCAGTATTTT. Translating gives CASSLLGTRIRSTDTQYF.

CDR3 protein: CASSLWDSGSYEQYF. DNA of the CDR3: TGTGCCAGCAGCTTATGGGACAGTGGATCGTACGAGCAGTACTTC. This chain connects TRBV7-2 to TRBJ2-7, with 7 bases lining up with TRBD1. This CDR3 comprises 15 residues. The germline gives CDR1 SGHTA, CDR2 FQGNSA. J was trimmed by 4 bases and V by 2 bases; bases with no gene match: 8.

The J gene is TRBJ1-4, the V gene TRBV16, with a tentative D call TRBD1 (5 bases). The CDR3 is 12 amino acids. The V gene lost 4 bases and the J gene lost 8 bases, with 8 bases spanning the gap. Germline-derived CDR1 and CDR2 are KGHSY and FQNENV. Written as DNA, the CDR3 is TGTGCCAGCAGCCGGGGCGGCGAAAAACTGTTTTTT. Its translation is CASSRGGEKLFF. The full variable domain, in which reference TRBV16 and TRBJ1-4 provide the parts outside the CDR3, is GEEVAQTPKHLVRGEGQKAKLYCAPIKGHSYVFWYQQVLKNEFKFLISFQNENVFDETGMPKERFSAKCLPNSPCSLEIQATKLEDSAVYFCASSRGGEKLFFGSGTQLSVL.

The gene calls are TRBV5-1 and TRBJ1-1, with 9 bases aligning to TRBD1. V lost 4 bases and J lost 6; bases outside the gene matches: 10. The CDR3 length is 15 residues. In germline, CDR1 is SGHRS, CDR2 YFSETQ. CDR3 bases: TGCGCCAGCAGCCTGATCACAGGGGGCAGTCCTGAAGCTTTCTTT. Its translation is CASSLITGGSPEAFF.

The chain couples TRBV7-9 to TRBJ2-7; no clear D. Germline V CDR1 and CDR2: SEHNR, FQNEAQ (reference sequence). This CDR3 has 19 residues. Trimming removed 4 bases from V and 0 bases from J, with 25 bases in between. The CDR3 region has the DNA TGTGCCAGCAGCTCCCCCCCCGCAGGCGGTCCCCCCCTCTCCTACGAGCAGTACTTC. Translation: CASSSPPAGGPPLSYEQYF. The complete variable domain, with remaining parts taken from reference TRBV7-9 and TRBJ2-7, reads DTGVSQNPRHKITKRGQNVTFRCDPISEHNRLYWYRQTLGQGPEFLTYFQNEAQLEKSRLLSDRFSAERPKGSFSTLEIQRTEQGDSAMYLCASSSPPAGGPPLSYEQYFGPGTRLTVT.

The CDR3: CASSGGGNQPQHF. The CDR3 DNA follows: TGTGCCAGCTCAGGAGGAGGAAATCAGCCCCAGCATTTT. The chain combines TRBV18 with TRBJ1-5; no reliable D call. This CDR3 spans 13 amino acids. Trimming shortened V by 5 bases and J by 4 bases, and 9 bases separated the two germline ends. CDR1 and CDR2 from the germline V gene are KGHSH and LQKENI.